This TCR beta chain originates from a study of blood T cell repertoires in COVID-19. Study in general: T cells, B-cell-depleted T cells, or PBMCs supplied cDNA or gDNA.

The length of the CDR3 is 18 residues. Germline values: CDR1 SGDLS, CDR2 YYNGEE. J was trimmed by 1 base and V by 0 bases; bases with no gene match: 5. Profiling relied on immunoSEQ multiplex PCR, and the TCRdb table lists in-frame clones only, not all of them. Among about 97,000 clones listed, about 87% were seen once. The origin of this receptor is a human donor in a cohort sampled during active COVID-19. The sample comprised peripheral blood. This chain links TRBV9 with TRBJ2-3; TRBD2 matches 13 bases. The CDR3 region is CASSVVGTSGGGTDTQYF. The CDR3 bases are TGTGCCAGCAGCGTAGTGGGTACTAGCGGGGGGGGCACAGATACGCAGTATTTT.